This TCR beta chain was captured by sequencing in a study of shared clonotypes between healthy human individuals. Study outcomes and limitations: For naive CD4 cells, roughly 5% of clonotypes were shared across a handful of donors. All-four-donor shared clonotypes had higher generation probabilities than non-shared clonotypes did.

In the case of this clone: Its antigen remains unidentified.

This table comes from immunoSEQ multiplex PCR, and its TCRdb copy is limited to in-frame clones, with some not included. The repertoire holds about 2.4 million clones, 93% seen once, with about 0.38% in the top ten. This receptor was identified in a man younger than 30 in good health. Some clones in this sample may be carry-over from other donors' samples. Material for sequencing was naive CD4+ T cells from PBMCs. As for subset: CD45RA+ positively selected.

The DNA for the CDR3 is TGTGCCAGCAGCCCGGGACTAGCGGCCGCCTCCTACGAGCAGTACTTC. Its translation: CASSPGLAAASYEQYF. This chain joins TRBV7-2 and TRBJ2-7; 11 nucleotides agree with TRBD2. The length of the CDR3 is 16 residues. Germline V gene lookup returns CDR1 SGHTA and CDR2 FQGNSA. J gave up 0 bases and V 5 bases, and 6 bases lay outside the gene matches. Based on the CDR3 plus reference TRBV7-2 and TRBJ2-7, the full variable domain is GAGVSQSPSNKVTEKGKDVELRCDPISGHTALYWYRQSLGQGLEFLIYFQGNSAPDKSGLPSDRFSAERTGGSVSTLTIQRTQQEDSAVYLCASSPGLAAASYEQYFGPGTRLTVT.